The next 8 T cell receptor beta chains were all read from a single sample in a study of blood T cells in healthy people across ages. The second PCR ran roughly 6 to 11 cycles with a sample-barcoded 5' primer and J-beta primers. A single record per CDR3 protein comes from TCRdb applying MiXCR to the 5' RACE reads. In the table there are about 650,000 distinct CDR3 sequences, about 30% of which are singletons. The sequenced sample was blood. The receptors originated from a woman aged 80 or over in good health.

With respect to this clonotype: A much larger clone differs from this one at a single base, so this may be a read error. The V call is TRBV7-9, the J call TRBJ2-1; 7 nucleotides align to TRBD2. CDR3 length equals 14 residues. V shed 5 bases, J shed 8 bases, and the junction held 9 bases outside the gene matches. The germline V gene encodes CDR1 SEHNR and CDR2 FQNEAQ (reference sequence). CDR3 in amino acids: CASSEAGLGDEQFF. DNA of the CDR3: TGTGCCAGCAGCGAAGCCGGACTAGGCGATGAGCAGTTCTTC.

This clonotype was picked up many times. The chain is built from TRBV7-2 and TRBJ1-6; D gene unclear. The germline V gene encodes CDR1 SGHTA and CDR2 FQGNSA. This CDR3 has 15 amino acids. V dropped 1 base and J dropped 8 bases, with 12 bases sitting between them. This chain's CDR3 is CASSLEGSQYSPLHF. The DNA for the CDR3 is TGTGCCAGCAGCTTAGAAGGCAGTCAGTATTCACCCCTCCACTTT.

The chain combines TRBV5-1 with TRBJ2-5, with a possible D match to TRBD2 (5 bases). The CDR3 contains 14 residues. CDR1 and CDR2 (germline): SGHRS, YFSETQ. V was clipped by 2 bases and J by 1 base, with 9 bases between them. CDR3 bases: TGCGCCAGCAGCTTCAACAGCGGCCAAGAGACCCAGTACTTC. Translating it yields CASSFNSGQETQYF. The whole variable domain, remainder taken from reference TRBV5-1 and TRBJ2-5, is KAGVTQTPRYLIKTRGQQVTLSCSPISGHRSVSWYQQTPGQGLQFLFEYFSETQRNKGNFPGRFSGRQFSNSRSEMNVSTLELGDSALYLCASSFNSGQETQYFGPGTRLLVL.

This clonotype came up many times. V and J are TRBV7-2 and TRBJ2-5; the match to TRBD2 covers 10 bases. The CDR3 is 12 amino acids. Germline CDR1 is SGHTA and CDR2 is FQGNSA. V was clipped by 5 bases and J by 13 bases; unmatched bases: 7. The CDR3 DNA reads as TGTGCCAGCAGCGCAGACTTAGCGGGGGGGTACTTC. It yields the protein CASSADLAGGYF.

Turning to this clonotype: It may be a read error: a sequence one base away is much more abundant. V usage is TRBV20-1 and J usage is TRBJ2-7; 11 positions match TRBD2. CDR3 length: 15 amino acids. Germline V gives CDR1 DFQATT, CDR2 SNEGSKA (reference sequence). CDR3 in amino acids: CSANLGTSGTYGQYF. As DNA, the CDR3 is TGCAGTGCTAACCTCGGGACTAGCGGAACCTACGGGCAGTACTTC.

This clonotype was observed many times. The chain carries TRBV7-8 and TRBJ2-7, with D possibly being TRBD2 (5 bases). The CDR3 is made up of 16 amino acids. CDR1 is SGHVS, CDR2 FQNEAQ, per germline. Trimming removed 5 bases at V and 1 base at J, with 18 bases between. CDR3 loop: CASSRGLASVSYEQYF. The CDR3 region has the DNA TGTGCCAGCAGCCGCGGGCTAGCATCGGTGTCCTACGAGCAGTACTTC.

This clonotype was recorded at least ten times. J is TRBJ2-7 and V is TRBV2, with TRBD2 matching over 12 bases. The CDR3 has 15 residues. Germline CDR1 and CDR2: SNHLY and FYNNEI. After removal of 4 bases from V and 2 bases from J, the junction contained 3 bases not matched to a gene. CDR3: CASSARLAGAYEQYF. The CDR3 coding sequence is TGTGCCAGCAGTGCAAGACTAGCGGGGGCCTACGAGCAGTACTTC.

The V call is TRBV29-1, the J call TRBJ1-4; D is unclear. Germline V lookup: CDR1 SQVTM, CDR2 ANQGSEA. The V end lost 2 bases, the J end lost 5 bases, and 3 bases lay between the germline ends. The CDR3 is 11 amino acids. The CDR3, as DNA: TGCAGCGTTGAAAAAAATGAAAAACTGTTTTTT. It yields the protein CSVEKNEKLFF.